These T cell receptor beta chains were read from a single sample in a study of CD8 T cells in ankylosing spondylitis. One entry per CDR3 protein results from TCRdb running MiXCR on the 5' RACE reads. The sample shows about 220,000 distinct CDR3 sequences, around a quarter of them seen only once. Sequencing input: blood, either unsorted or a sorted T cell fraction (not recorded which). The receptors come from a male donor with ankylosing spondylitis or in good health (not recorded which). Both conserved end residues are part of each CDR3. The D gene is left open where the match is weak. Clone sizes are given selectively: once, few, many, or a class where the clone is expanded.

>TRBD1|many|TRBV9|TRBJ2-1
CASSVEGQGGGEQFF
TGTGCCAGCAGCGTAGAGGGACAGGGAGGGGGTGAGCAGTTCTTC
>NA|NA|TRBV4-2|TRBJ2-1
CASSQDLLASYNEQFF
TGTGCCAGCAGCCAAGATCTTCTGGCGAGCTACAATGAGCAGTTCTTC
>NA|many|TRBV27|TRBJ1-3
CASGGLSGNTIYF
TGTGCCAGTGGTGGGCTTTCTGGAAACACCATATATTTT
>NA|NA|TRBV9|TRBJ1-2
CASSVDAYGYTF
TGTGCCAGCAGCGTAGACGCCTATGGCTACACCTTC
>NA|many|TRBV2|TRBJ2-7
CASRQDVASYEQYF
TGTGCCAGCAGGCAGGACGTAGCCTCCTACGAGCAGTACTTC
>NA|many|TRBV5-6|TRBJ1-2
CASSLAPGSSYGYTF
TGTGCCAGCAGCTTGGCCCCAGGGAGTAGCTATGGCTACACCTTC
>TRBD1|NA|TRBV10-3|TRBJ2-1
CAISRTGVYNEQFF
TGTGCCATCAGCAGGACAGGGGTATACAATGAGCAGTTCTTC
>TRBD2|NA|TRBV20-1|TRBJ2-7
CSARDASGRPYYEQYF
TGCAGTGCTAGAGATGCTAGCGGGAGGCCCTACTACGAGCAGTACTTC
>TRBD1|many|TRBV5-1|TRBJ1-1
CASSTGQGAVDTEAFF
TGCGCCAGCAGCACCGGCCAGGGGGCGGTGGACACTGAAGCTTTCTTT
>NA|NA|TRBV20-1|TRBJ1-1
CSARFGKEKAFF
TGCAGTGCTAGATTCGGTAAAGAGAAAGCTTTCTTT
>NA|NA|TRBV4-2|TRBJ2-1
CASGRSLNSYNEQFF
TGTGCCAGCGGGCGTTCCCTAAACTCCTACAATGAGCAGTTCTTC
>NA|many|TRBV5-5|TRBJ2-7
CASSLTGFEQYF
TGTGCCAGCAGCTTAACAGGGTTCGAGCAGTACTTC
>NA|NA|TRBV20-1|TRBJ2-7
CSARGLAGNEQYF
TGCAGTGCTAGGGGGCTAGCAGGCAACGAGCAGTACTTC
>NA|NA|TRBV20-1|TRBJ2-1
CSARVAIKQFF
TGCAGTGCTAGAGTGGCGATCAAGCAGTTCTTC
>TRBD2|NA|TRBV5-6|TRBJ2-6
CASSLAGLAGLSGANVLTF
TGTGCCAGCAGCTTGGCCGGACTAGCGGGGCTCTCTGGGGCCAACGTCCTGACTTTC
>TRBD2|many|TRBV4-1|TRBJ2-3
CASSQESSRGGLTDTQYF
TGCGCCAGCAGCCAAGAGTCGTCTCGCGGGGGGCTCACAGATACGCAGTATTTT
>TRBD2|NA|TRBV2|TRBJ2-1
CASSSGRATLHEQFF
TGTGCCAGCAGTAGCGGGAGGGCCACTCTCCATGAGCAGTTCTTC
>NA|many|TRBV6-5|TRBJ2-1
CASNYGEFF
TGTGCCAGCAACTACGGGGAGTTCTTC
>TRBD2|many|TRBV15|TRBJ2-7
CATSPGLGTYEQYF
TGTGCCACCAGCCCTGGACTAGGAACCTACGAGCAGTACTTC
>NA|many|TRBV12-3/TRBV12-4|TRBJ1-5
CASSLLINQPQHF
TGTGCCAGCAGTTTACTGATTAATCAGCCCCAGCATTTT
>NA|NA|TRBV6-1|TRBJ2-5
CASSYRVETQYF
TGTGCCAGCAGCTACAGGGTAGAGACCCAGTACTTC
>NA|many|TRBV5-1|TRBJ1-1
CASSSLSENTEAFF
TGCGCCAGCAGCAGCTTGAGTGAGAACACTGAAGCTTTCTTT
>NA|many|TRBV25-1|TRBJ1-6
CASSESKGSISYNSPLHF
TGTGCCAGCAGTGAATCTAAAGGGTCGATCTCCTATAATTCACCCCTCCACTTT
>TRBD1|NA|TRBV7-6|TRBJ2-6
CASSQKQGLTANVLTF
TGTGCCAGCAGCCAAAAACAGGGGCTAACGGCCAACGTCCTGACTTTC
>NA|NA|TRBV20-1|TRBJ2-1
CSALRDKQFF
TGCAGTGCCCTAAGGGACAAGCAGTTCTTC
>NA|NA|TRBV11-3|TRBJ1-2
CASSAPGLSDYGYTF
TGTGCCAGCAGCGCTCCGGGACTGTCTGACTATGGCTACACCTTC
>TRBD2|many|TRBV7-2|TRBJ2-1
CASSLYSGSYNEQFF
TGTGCCAGCAGCTTATACAGCGGGAGCTACAATGAGCAGTTCTTC
>NA|NA|TRBV7-2|TRBJ1-1
CASSRTENTEAFF
TGTGCCAGCAGCCGAACAGAGAACACTGAAGCTTTCTTT
>TRBD1|NA|TRBV9|TRBJ2-7
CASSGQGKREQYF
TGTGCCAGCAGCGGACAGGGTAAACGCGAGCAGTACTTC
>NA|many|TRBV3-1|TRBJ2-3
CASSQDGALTDTQYF
TGTGCCAGCAGCCAAGATGGGGCCCTCACAGATACGCAGTATTTT
>TRBD2|few|TRBV5-1|TRBJ2-3
CASSLPGLAGGYGTDTQYF
TGCGCCAGCAGCCTACCTGGACTAGCGGGAGGGTACGGCACAGATACGCAGTATTTT
>TRBD2|many|TRBV29-1|TRBJ2-1
CSVDLTSGPEQFF
TGCAGCGTTGACCTGACTAGCGGGCCGGAGCAGTTCTTC
>NA|NA|TRBV20-1|TRBJ2-7
CSARDDLGRGATYEQYF
TGCAGTGCTAGAGATGACCTTGGGAGGGGGGCCACCTACGAGCAGTACTTC
>NA|NA|TRBV5-1|TRBJ2-2
CASSFGTPGTGELFF
TGCGCCAGCAGCTTCGGGACTCCCGGGACCGGGGAGCTGTTTTTT
>NA|NA|TRBV29-1|TRBJ2-7
CSVEAPGTGRNEQYF
TGCAGCGTTGAAGCCCCCGGGACGGGGAGGAACGAGCAGTACTTC